This T cell receptor beta chain was retrieved from a study of T cell repertoires in breast cancer. Study at large: Samples were breast cancer tumors, lymph nodes and blood from patients, and control blood. Study-wide points: TRBV7 predominated among shared TCRs, possibly a bias from eight TRBV7 primers.

During the second nested PCR, blocking oligonucleotides suppressed genes that were not paired. Each CDR3 protein is one row after TCRdb ran MiXCR on the emulsion pairing reads. Of 400 or so distinct CDR3 sequences in the sample, about half were seen once. Primers covering all TCR V genes were used in emulsion RT-PCR on CD8+ T cells. A remark on this clonotype: Its specificity is not known.

CDR1 and CDR2 from the germline V gene are SGHTA and FQGNSA. The CDR3 covers 13 residues. V gave up 5 bases and J gave up 0 bases; unmatched junction bases: 0. The receptor was isolated from a pool of human donors with breast cancer or a healthy control (not recorded which). V and J are TRBV7-2 and TRBJ2-7, with 8 bases lining up with TRBD2. Sequenced: CD8+ T cells. The CDR3 coding sequence is TGTGCCAGCAGCCGGGGGGGCTCCTACGAGCAGTACTTC. This translates into CASSRGGSYEQYF.